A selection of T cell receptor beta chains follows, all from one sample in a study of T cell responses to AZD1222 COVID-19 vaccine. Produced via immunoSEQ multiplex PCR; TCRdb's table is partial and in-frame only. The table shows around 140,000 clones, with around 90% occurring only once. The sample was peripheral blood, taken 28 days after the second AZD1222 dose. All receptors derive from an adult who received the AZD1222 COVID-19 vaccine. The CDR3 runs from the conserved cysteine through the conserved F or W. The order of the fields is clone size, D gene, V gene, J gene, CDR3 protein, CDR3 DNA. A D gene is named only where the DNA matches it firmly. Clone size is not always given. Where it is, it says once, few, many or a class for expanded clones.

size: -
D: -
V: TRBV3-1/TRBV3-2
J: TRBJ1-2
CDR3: CASSQMTGGGYGYTF
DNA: TGTGCCAGCAGCCAAATGACAGGTGGGGGCTATGGCTACACCTTC

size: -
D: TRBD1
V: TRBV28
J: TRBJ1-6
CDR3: CASSRQGLNSPLHF
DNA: TGTGCCAGCAGCCGACAGGGGTTGAATTCACCCCTCCACTTT

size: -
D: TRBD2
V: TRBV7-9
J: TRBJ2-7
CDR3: CASSTPGTSDYYEQYF
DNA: TGTGCCAGCAGTACTCCCGGGACTAGCGATTACTACGAGCAGTACTTC

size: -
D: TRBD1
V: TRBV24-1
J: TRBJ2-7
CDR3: CATSDGTGGNYEQYF
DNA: TGTGCCACCAGTGATGGGACAGGGGGCAACTACGAGCAGTACTTC

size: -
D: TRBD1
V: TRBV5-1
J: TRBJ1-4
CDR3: CASSFSGGHEKLFF
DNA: TGCGCCAGCAGCTTTTCAGGGGGACATGAAAAACTGTTTTTT

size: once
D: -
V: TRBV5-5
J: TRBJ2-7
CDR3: CASSDEGSYEQYF
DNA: TGTGCCAGCAGCGACGAGGGGTCCTACGAGCAGTACTTC

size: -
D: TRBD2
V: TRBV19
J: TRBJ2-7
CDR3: CASSSGSSYEQYF
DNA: TGTGCCAGTAGTAGCGGGAGCTCCTACGAGCAGTACTTC

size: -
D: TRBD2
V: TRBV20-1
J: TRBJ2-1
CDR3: CSASSGGSSYNEQFF
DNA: TGCAGTGCTAGTTCGGGCGGGAGCTCCTACAATGAGCAGTTCTTC

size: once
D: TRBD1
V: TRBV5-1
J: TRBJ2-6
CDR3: CASSTTGSGANVLTF
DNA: TGCGCCAGCAGCACGACAGGGTCTGGGGCCAACGTCCTGACTTTC

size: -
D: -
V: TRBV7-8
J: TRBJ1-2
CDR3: CASSRGAGSGYTF
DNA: TGTGCCAGCAGCCGTGGGGCAGGGAGTGGCTACACCTTC

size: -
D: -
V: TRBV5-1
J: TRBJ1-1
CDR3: CASSLNPGKRNTEAFF
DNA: TGCGCCAGCAGCTTGAACCCGGGAAAGCGGAACACTGAAGCTTTCTTT

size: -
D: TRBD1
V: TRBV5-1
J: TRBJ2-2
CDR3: CASSLTGGYTGELFF
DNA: TGCGCCAGCAGCTTGACAGGGGGGTACACCGGGGAGCTGTTTTTT

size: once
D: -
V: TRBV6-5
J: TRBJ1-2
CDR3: CASSYSGARGYTF
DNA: TGTGCCAGCAGTTACTCGGGGGCTAGAGGCTACACCTTC

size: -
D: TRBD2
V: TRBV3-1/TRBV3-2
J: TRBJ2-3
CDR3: CASSQRLAGVRPDTQYF
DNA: TGTGCCAGCAGCCAAAGGCTAGCGGGGGTGCGTCCAGATACGCAGTATTTT

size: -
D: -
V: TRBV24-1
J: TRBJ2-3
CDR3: CATSAGRVGTDTQYF
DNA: TGTGCCACCAGTGCCGGGAGAGTGGGCACAGATACGCAGTATTTT

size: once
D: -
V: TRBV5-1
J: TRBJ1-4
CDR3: CASSSLGATNEKLFF
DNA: TGCGCCAGCAGCAGCTTGGGGGCAACTAATGAAAAACTGTTTTTT

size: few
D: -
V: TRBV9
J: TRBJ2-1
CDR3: CASSVRDLGGEQFF
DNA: TGTGCCAGCAGCGTCCGGGACTTAGGGGGTGAGCAGTTCTTC

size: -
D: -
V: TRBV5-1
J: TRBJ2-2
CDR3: CASSLLGPDRFELFF
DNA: TGCGCCAGCAGCTTGTTGGGACCGGACCGATTCGAGCTGTTTTTT

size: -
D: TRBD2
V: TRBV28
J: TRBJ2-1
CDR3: CASSLPQREYNEQFF
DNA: TGTGCCAGCAGTTTACCCCAGCGGGAATACAATGAGCAGTTCTTC

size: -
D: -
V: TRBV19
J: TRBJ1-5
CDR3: CASSPTHRRDQPQHF
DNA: TGTGCCAGTAGTCCGACTCACAGGCGCGATCAGCCCCAGCATTTT

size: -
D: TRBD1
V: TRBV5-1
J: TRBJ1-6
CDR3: CASSSPTTGGGASPLHF
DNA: TGCGCCAGCAGCTCGCCGACGACAGGGGGTGGGGCATCACCCCTCCACTTT

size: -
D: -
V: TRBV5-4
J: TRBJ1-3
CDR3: CASSLLGSSGNTIYF
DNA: TGTGCCAGCAGCTTGTTAGGAAGCTCTGGAAACACCATATATTTT

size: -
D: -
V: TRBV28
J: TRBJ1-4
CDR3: CASHGRGEKLFF
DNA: TGTGCCAGCCACGGGAGGGGTGAAAAACTGTTTTTT

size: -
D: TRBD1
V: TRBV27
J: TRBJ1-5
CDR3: CASSLLGQVNQPQHF
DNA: TGTGCCAGCAGTTTATTGGGACAGGTCAATCAGCCCCAGCATTTT

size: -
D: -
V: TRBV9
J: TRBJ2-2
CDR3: CASSYGTMNTGELFF
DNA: TGTGCCAGCAGCTACGGGACAATGAACACCGGGGAGCTGTTTTTT

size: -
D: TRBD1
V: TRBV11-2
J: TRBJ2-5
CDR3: CASSSPGTGGLETQYF
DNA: TGTGCCAGCAGCTCTCCCGGGACAGGGGGCTTGGAGACCCAGTACTTC

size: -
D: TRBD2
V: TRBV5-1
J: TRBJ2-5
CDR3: CASSLEAGGYPTQYF
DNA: TGCGCCAGCAGCTTGGAGGCGGGAGGGTATCCGACCCAGTACTTC

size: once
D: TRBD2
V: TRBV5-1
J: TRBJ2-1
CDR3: CASSLGPSGNFEQFF
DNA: TGCGCCAGCAGCTTGGGTCCTAGCGGGAATTTTGAGCAGTTCTTC

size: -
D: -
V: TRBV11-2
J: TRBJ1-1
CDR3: CASSFLGSNTEAFF
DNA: TGTGCCAGCAGCTTCCTAGGGTCGAACACTGAAGCTTTCTTT